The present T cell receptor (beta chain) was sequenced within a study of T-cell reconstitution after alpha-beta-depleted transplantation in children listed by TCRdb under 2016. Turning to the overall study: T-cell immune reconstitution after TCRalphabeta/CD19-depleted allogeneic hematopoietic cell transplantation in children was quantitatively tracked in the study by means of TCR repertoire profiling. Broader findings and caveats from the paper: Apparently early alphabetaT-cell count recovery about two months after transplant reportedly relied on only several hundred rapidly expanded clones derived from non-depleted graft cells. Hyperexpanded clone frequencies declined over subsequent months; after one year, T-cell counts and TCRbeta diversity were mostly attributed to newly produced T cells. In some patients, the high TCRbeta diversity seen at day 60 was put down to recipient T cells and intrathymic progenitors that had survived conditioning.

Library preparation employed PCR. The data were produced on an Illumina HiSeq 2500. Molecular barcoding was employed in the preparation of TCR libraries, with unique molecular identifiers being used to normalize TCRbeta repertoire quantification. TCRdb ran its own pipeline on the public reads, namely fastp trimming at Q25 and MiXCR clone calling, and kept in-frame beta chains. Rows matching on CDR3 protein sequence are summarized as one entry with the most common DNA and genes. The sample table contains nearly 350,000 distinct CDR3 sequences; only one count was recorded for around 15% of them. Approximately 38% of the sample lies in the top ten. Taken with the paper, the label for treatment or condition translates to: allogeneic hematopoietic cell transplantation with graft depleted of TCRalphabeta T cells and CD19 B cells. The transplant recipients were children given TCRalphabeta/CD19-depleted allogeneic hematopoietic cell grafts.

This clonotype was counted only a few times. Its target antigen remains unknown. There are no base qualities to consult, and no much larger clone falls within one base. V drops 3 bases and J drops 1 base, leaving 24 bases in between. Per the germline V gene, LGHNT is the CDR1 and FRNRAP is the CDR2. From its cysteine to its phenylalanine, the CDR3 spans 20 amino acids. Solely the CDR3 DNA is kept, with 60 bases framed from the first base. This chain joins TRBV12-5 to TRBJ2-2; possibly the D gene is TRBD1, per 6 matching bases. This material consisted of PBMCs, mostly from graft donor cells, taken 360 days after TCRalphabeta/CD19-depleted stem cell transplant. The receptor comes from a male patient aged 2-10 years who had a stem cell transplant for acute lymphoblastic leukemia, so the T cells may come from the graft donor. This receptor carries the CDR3 CASGFFLTPGAQRNTGELFF. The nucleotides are TGTGCTAGTGGTTTTTTTTTGACCCCAGGGGCGCAAAGGAACACCGGGGAGCTGTTTTTT.